This T cell receptor beta chain appears in the sequencing data of a study of sequential checkpoint blockade in melanoma. Looking at the study overall: Patients were randomized 1:1 to nivolumab-then-ipilimumab or ipilimumab-then-nivolumab first-line. Each arm's sequence ended with maintenance nivolumab.

Only in-frame clones appear in the TCRdb table, and some are missing; sequencing was by immunoSEQ multiplex PCR. The data show about 11,000 clones, approximately 80% seen once. The CDR3 has 13 residues. The germline CDR1 and CDR2 sequences are SQVTM and ANQGSEA. V shed 6 bases and J shed 1 base, with 12 bases lying between them. This clone was seen a single time. Described treatment: randomized to nivolumab then ipilimumab (arm A) or the reverse (arm B). Patients had received no earlier DNA-damaging chemotherapy. Sorted cells were live CD3+CD8+, lacking CD19 and CD56, from PBMCs. The chain joins TRBV29-1 to TRBJ1-1; D may be TRBD1 (5 bases). Specimen: CD8+ T cells sorted from blood (inferred from file names), collected from a patient given nivolumab and ipilimumab in sequence. This TCR derives from a human donor with melanoma. CDR3: CSVILTGNTEAFF. DNA for the CDR3: TGCAGCGTAATCCTTACAGGGAACACTGAAGCTTTCTTT.